These T cell receptor beta chains were read from a single sample in a study of persistence of HIV-infected CD4 T cells. These receptors are not linked to any known antigen. Sequencing used immunoSEQ multiplex PCR; TCRdb keeps in-frame clones, though not all of them. The data show tens of thousands of clones, with 65% to 75% seen just once and over 1.5% held by the top ten. The sequencing used CD4+ T cells sorted from PBMCs after roughly 19-hour stimulation, collected from a patient who received antiretroviral therapy. All receptors derive from an adult man with HIV who was CMV-seropositive. The CDR3 runs from the conserved cysteine through the conserved F or W. A D gene is named only where the DNA matches it firmly. The size entry is marked missing in some rows and otherwise reads once, few, many or a size class.

TGTGCCAGCAGTGCAATAGGGTATTCGGAGGGCTACACCTTC,CASSAIGYSEGYTF,-,TRBV25-1,few,TRBJ1-2
TGCGCCAGCAGCCAAGACGCAGCGCGGATTGAGCAGTTCTTC,CASSQDAARIEQFF,-,TRBV4-1,-,TRBJ2-1
TGTGCCAGCAGCTCAACAGGTAGTGGAAACACCATATATTTT,CASSSTGSGNTIYF,-,TRBV13,-,TRBJ1-3
TGCGCCAGCAGCTTGGATGGGTTCTCTGGAAACACCATATATTTT,CASSLDGFSGNTIYF,-,TRBV5-1,-,TRBJ1-3
TGTGCCAGCAGACCTAGCAACGTTCGCACAGATACGCAGTATTTT,CASRPSNVRTDTQYF,-,TRBV7-2,-,TRBJ2-3
TGTGCCAGCAGTGCCCGGGGGGGGGATCTGAACACCGGGGAGCTGTTTTTT,CASSARGGDLNTGELFF,TRBD2,TRBV9,-,TRBJ2-2
TGTGCCAGTAGTATCGCAAGGGGCCGCTCCAATGAGCAGTTCTTC,CASSIARGRSNEQFF,-,TRBV19,-,TRBJ2-1
TGTGCCAGCTCACCAAGGGACAGGGGGGGCACTGAAGCTTTCTTT,CASSPRDRGGTEAFF,TRBD1,TRBV18,-,TRBJ1-1
TGCAGCGTCGTCCGGGACAGGTGGAACACTGAAGCTTTCTTT,CSVVRDRWNTEAFF,TRBD1,TRBV29-1,-,TRBJ1-1
TGTGCCAGCGGGGGTTCCTACGAGCAGTACTTC,CASGGSYEQYF,-,TRBV28,-,TRBJ2-7
TGTGCCAGCAGCCGTACTAGCGGGCCCTACGAGCAGTACTTC,CASSRTSGPYEQYF,TRBD2,TRBV7-2,-,TRBJ2-7
TGTGCCAGCAGTGGGGGACAGGGCTCAGGGGCCAACGTCCTGACTTTC,CASSGGQGSGANVLTF,TRBD1,TRBV2,-,TRBJ2-6
TGTGCCAGCACCCCACAGGGAGGGAACACCGGGGAGCTGTTTTTT,CASTPQGGNTGELFF,-,TRBV21-1,few,TRBJ2-2
TGTGCCAGCAGCCCACAGGACTTCTCCTACAATGAGCAGTTCTTC,CASSPQDFSYNEQFF,-,TRBV2,-,TRBJ2-1
TGTGCCAGCAGGAACTACGAGCAGTACTTC,CASRNYEQYF,-,TRBV6-6,-,TRBJ2-7
TGTGCCAGCAGTCGTCGGGACGGAGGAGATACGCAGTATTTT,CASSRRDGGDTQYF,-,TRBV27,once,TRBJ2-3
TGTGCCAGCTCACCTCTCCCCCGGACAGCAAACTATGGCTACACCTTC,CASSPLPRTANYGYTF,-,TRBV18,few,TRBJ1-2
TGTGCCAGCAGCTTGAATACGGGCCCGGGGGGTTTTAGCAATCAGCCCCAGCATTTT,CASSLNTGPGGFSNQPQHF,-,TRBV5-5,-,TRBJ1-5
TGTGCCACCAGCAGAGATTATGCAGGGGACGACTATGGCTACACCTTC,CATSRDYAGDDYGYTF,-,TRBV15,-,TRBJ1-2
TGTGCTAGTGGTTTAGGGAACTCTGGAAACACCATATATTTT,CASGLGNSGNTIYF,-,TRBV12-5,-,TRBJ1-3
TGTGCCAGCAGTCCGGGACAGGGAAATTCACCCCTCCACTTT,CASSPGQGNSPLHF,TRBD1,TRBV3-1/TRBV3-2,-,TRBJ1-6
TGTGCCAGCAGAGGGTCCAATCAGCCCCAGCATTTT,CASRGSNQPQHF,-,TRBV28,few,TRBJ1-5
TGTGCCAGCAGCACCGGGACAGGAGGAAGCTACGAGCAGTACTTC,CASSTGTGGSYEQYF,TRBD1,TRBV5-5,-,TRBJ2-7
TGTGCCAGCAGCGGGGGATCGGGGCAAGGAAACACCATATATTTT,CASSGGSGQGNTIYF,-,TRBV7-6,-,TRBJ1-3
TGCGCCAGCAGCTTGGATCAGCGGGGGGGCAGGTACAATGAGCAGTTCTTC,CASSLDQRGGRYNEQFF,TRBD2,TRBV5-1,few,TRBJ2-1
TGTGCCAGTTTGCCCGGGACTTACACCGGGGAGCTGTTTTTT,CASLPGTYTGELFF,-,TRBV19,-,TRBJ2-2
TGTGCCAGCAGCCAAGAGGCTCGGGGGGGCTACACCTTC,CASSQEARGGYTF,-,TRBV3-1/TRBV3-2,-,TRBJ1-2
TGTGCCAGCAGTTTAGGTGGAAAGCCCCAGCATTTT,CASSLGGKPQHF,-,TRBV28,-,TRBJ1-5
TGTGCCAGCAGCGCCAATAGCAATCAGCCCCAGCATTTT,CASSANSNQPQHF,-,TRBV11-1,-,TRBJ1-5
TGTGCCAGCAGCTTGGGGCCGGAGGGGTCCGGGGAGCTGTTTTTT,CASSLGPEGSGELFF,-,TRBV5-5,-,TRBJ2-2
TGTGCCAGCAGCTTTGGGGACAGGTCCCACTTAGGGAACACCATATATTTT,CASSFGDRSHLGNTIYF,TRBD1,TRBV7-2,-,TRBJ1-3
TGCGCCAGCAGCTTGACGGGGACAGGGGGGAGAGCTGAAGCTTTCTTT,CASSLTGTGGRAEAFF,TRBD1,TRBV5-1,-,TRBJ1-1
TGTGCCAGCAGCTTAGAAACAGGGGGCCAGCCCCAGCATTTT,CASSLETGGQPQHF,TRBD1,TRBV7-2,-,TRBJ1-5
TGTGCCAGCAGTGTTACAGGGGCCCTGGGCACTGAAGCTTTCTTT,CASSVTGALGTEAFF,TRBD1,TRBV2,-,TRBJ1-1
TGTGCCAGCAGTGCCGACAGGGTCACCGGGGAGCTGTTTTTT,CASSADRVTGELFF,TRBD1,TRBV27,-,TRBJ2-2
TGCGCCAGCAGCCAACGGGTGGGCGGAAACACCATATATTTT,CASSQRVGGNTIYF,-,TRBV5-1,-,TRBJ1-3
TGTGCCACCAGCCTAGACAGGGGGAGCAATCAGCCCCAGCATTTT,CATSLDRGSNQPQHF,TRBD1,TRBV15,-,TRBJ1-5
TGTGCCAGCAGTGAGGAACAGGTCAGAGGGTATGGCTACACCTTC,CASSEEQVRGYGYTF,-,TRBV6-1,-,TRBJ1-2
TGTGCCAGCAGCGTAGATTCTGGGAAAGAGACCCAGTACTTC,CASSVDSGKETQYF,-,TRBV9,few,TRBJ2-5
TGTGCCATCACACCCCGGGCGGTCGACTCTGGGGCCAACGTCCTGACTTTC,CAITPRAVDSGANVLTF,-,TRBV10-3,-,TRBJ2-6
TGTGCCAGCAGCGATGGCACACCGAACATTCAGTACTTC,CASSDGTPNIQYF,-,TRBV7-9,-,TRBJ2-4
TGCAGCGTTTCCCGGGGGACGCATGGAAACACCATATATTTT,CSVSRGTHGNTIYF,-,TRBV29-1,-,TRBJ1-3
TGTGCCAGCAGTAACCGGAATACGCAGTATTTT,CASSNRNTQYF,-,TRBV2,few,TRBJ2-3
TGTGCCAGCAGCTTGACAGGGAGTGCGGATACGCAGTATTTT,CASSLTGSADTQYF,TRBD1,TRBV7-9,-,TRBJ2-3
TGTGCCAGCAGCTGGTCCGGGACAGGACTGAGCACCGGGGAGCTGTTTTTT,CASSWSGTGLSTGELFF,TRBD1,TRBV13,-,TRBJ2-2
TGTGCCAGCTCACCAGGGACAGGGGTGAGAAATTCACCCCTCCACTTT,CASSPGTGVRNSPLHF,TRBD1,TRBV18,-,TRBJ1-6
TGTGCCAGCAGCCCGCTTGGGGGCGAGCAGTACTTC,CASSPLGGEQYF,-,TRBV3-1/TRBV3-2,-,TRBJ2-7
TGTGCCAGCAGCCCACAGGGGGGGACAGTCTCCTACGAGCAGTACTTC,CASSPQGGTVSYEQYF,-,TRBV9,few,TRBJ2-7
TGCGCCAGCAGCTTGGTGATTGGCGGGTCGCGGGACTACGAGCAGTACTTC,CASSLVIGGSRDYEQYF,-,TRBV5-1,few,TRBJ2-7
TGTGCCAGCACCGGGAACCGGAATTCACCCCTCCACTTT,CASTGNRNSPLHF,-,TRBV2,few,TRBJ1-6
TGTGCCAGCAGTGTTTCCGGGACAGGGGGCGGGAAGCCCCAGCATTTT,CASSVSGTGGGKPQHF,TRBD1,TRBV27,few,TRBJ1-5